This T cell receptor (beta chain) was captured in a study of human T cells and chemical hapten exposure. Specified time point: patch test 1, 2 weeks after DPC sensitization. Treatment in this sample: therapeutic diphenylcyclopropenone sensitization with weekly scalp DPC. The authors' total RNA extraction used unfractionated whole blood. This clonotype occurred a few times. TCRdb reprocessed the RACE reads via MiXCR and lists one record per CDR3 protein. The table lists some 77,000 distinct CDR3 sequences, under 13% of them singletons. Trimming removed 3 bases from V and 5 bases from J; junction bases left unmatched: 11. The CDR3 extends over 16 amino acids. CDR1 KGHSH and CDR2 LQKENI come from the germline V gene.

The source of this sequence is a woman between 50 and 59 years old with alopecia areata. Some clones in this sample may be carry-over from other donors' samples. The starting material was whole blood, obtained in connection with sensitization to the hapten diphenylcyclopropenone (DPC). J is TRBJ2-5 and V is TRBV18, with 8 bases lining up with TRBD2. For the CDR3, the DNA is TGTGCCAGCTCACCTACCCCCCCGAGCGGGAGCGAGACCCAGTACTTC. Its protein is CASSPTPPSGSETQYF.